The 9 T cell receptor beta chains listed next were all sequenced from one sample in a study of blood T cell repertoires in COVID-19. Some clones are missing from TCRdb's copy, which holds only in-frame ones; the method was immunoSEQ multiplex PCR. Here the sample spans 90,000 to 130,000 clones, about 80% being singletons. Source material: peripheral blood. These receptors originate from an elderly woman with acute or convalescent COVID-19.

The rearrangement joins TRBV18 to TRBJ2-1; 8 bases match TRBD2. There are 17 residues in the CDR3. Germline CDR1 reads KGHSH; CDR2 reads LQKENI. Unmatched junction bases numbered 8, after V lost 4 bases and J lost 0 bases. CDR3: CASSLWSGGSSYNEQFF. DNA of the CDR3: TGTGCCAGCTCACTCTGGTCGGGAGGGAGCTCCTACAATGAGCAGTTCTTC. Variable domain in full (rest from reference TRBV18 and TRBJ2-1): NAGVMQNPRHLVRRRGQEARLRCSPMKGHSHVYWYRQLPEEGLKFMVYLQKENIIDESGMPKERFSAEFPKEGPSILRIQQVVRGDSAAYFCASSLWSGGSSYNEQFFGPGTRLTVL.

This clone showed up just once. This chain uses TRBV27 with TRBJ1-5; 9 positions agree with TRBD1. The CDR3 is 14 amino acids. The germline CDR1 and CDR2 sequences are MNHEY and SMNVEV (reference sequence). V lost 5 bases to trimming and J lost 10 bases; unmatched junction nucleotides: 9. CDR3 residues: CASSTRTGVSPQHF. Here the CDR3 DNA reads TGTGCCAGCAGTACCCGGACAGGGGTTTCTCCCCAGCATTTT.

V is TRBV28 and J is TRBJ1-2; 7 nucleotides agree with TRBD1. The CDR3 sequence is 14 residues long. CDR1 is MDHEN, CDR2 SYDVKM, per germline. V was pared by 2 bases and J by 4 bases, with 4 bases of the junction left unmatched. Written as DNA, the CDR3 is TGTGCCAGCAGTTTAGATCAGGGGGTCTATGGCTACACCTTC. Translation: CASSLDQGVYGYTF.

This chain uses TRBV2 with TRBJ1-5, with D perhaps matching TRBD1 (5 bases). CDR3 length equals 14 residues. CDR1 is SNHLY and CDR2 is FYNNEI in the germline V gene. V lost 5 bases and J lost 5, with 13 bases in between. CDR3 DNA sequence: TGTGCCAGCAGTAGAGTGACAGAGGATCAGCCCCAGCATTTT. This encodes CASSRVTEDQPQHF.

The J gene is TRBJ2-3, the V gene TRBV28, with unresolved D. Germline V gene sequence: CDR1 MDHEN, CDR2 SYDVKM. V dropped 7 bases and J dropped 2 bases, with 13 bases sitting between them. This CDR3 comprises 14 residues. The CDR3 DNA reads TGTGCCAGCAACTCTTCTCCCCTCACAGATACGCAGTATTTT. The encoded protein is CASNSSPLTDTQYF.

The chain is built from TRBV19 and TRBJ2-7, with 8 bases identical to TRBD2. The CDR3 contains 17 residues. Trimming cost V 5 bases and J 6 bases; bases outside gene matches: 18. CDR1 is LNHDA and CDR2 is SQIVND in the germline V gene (reference sequence). The CDR3 nucleotides are TGTGCCAGTAGTGGAGTAGCGGGGACCCCTCTGGGATCCGAGCAGTACTTC. Translating it yields CASSGVAGTPLGSEQYF.

This chain's CDR3 is CASTRQGGYEQYF. For the CDR3, the DNA is TGTGCCAGCACCCGGCAGGGGGGATACGAGCAGTACTTC. The rearrangement uses TRBV5-8 and TRBJ2-7; maybe TRBD1 (7 bases). Deletions cut 6 bases from V and 4 bases from J, with 14 bases between. Germline CDR1 and CDR2: SGHTS and YDEGEE. The CDR3 contains 13 residues.

CDR3 protein: CASSWGGNTGELFF. In DNA, the CDR3 is TGTGCCAGCAGTTGGGGGGGGAACACCGGGGAGCTGTTTTTT. V usage is TRBV27 and J usage is TRBJ2-2, with 7 bases lining up with TRBD2. The CDR3 runs to 14 residues. Germline CDR1 MNHEY, CDR2 SMNVEV (reference sequence). With 4 bases clipped from V and 1 base from J, the junction kept 0 bases outside the gene matches.

This clone was observed a single time. The chain links TRBV7-9 to TRBJ2-2; D may be TRBD2 (6 bases). This CDR3 is 18 amino acids long. V lost 5 bases, J lost 0 bases, and 19 bases lay in between. CDR1 and CDR2 from the germline V gene are SEHNR and FQNEAQ (reference sequence). The CDR3 protein is CASSPPLLATTNTGELFF. The CDR3 DNA is TGTGCCAGCAGCCCCCCACTGCTAGCGACAACGAACACCGGGGAGCTGTTTTTT.